This TCR beta chain came from a study of T-cell reconstitution after alpha-beta-depleted transplantation in children. Study-level points and caveats: Reports say that about two months after transplant, the alpha-beta T cells came out of several hundred graft clones that had expanded. From newly produced T cells came most of the T-cell counts and diversity one year after transplant.

Library preparation (for TCRbeta) was performed with unique molecular identifiers. One entry per CDR3 protein results from TCRdb running MiXCR on the PCR reads. The repertoire holds 300,000 or so distinct CDR3 sequences, around 20% seen once, with about a tenth in the top ten. Regarding this clonotype: As yet, its antigen is unknown.

This TCR derives from a male patient aged 10 to 17 who had a stem cell transplant for acute lymphoblastic leukemia, so the T cells may come from the graft donor. Sample: PBMCs, mostly from graft donor cells, taken 180 days after TCRalphabeta/CD19-depleted stem cell transplant.

The CDR3 loop is CASSSTGTPGGNEQFF. The CDR3 DNA reads TGCGCCAGCAGCAGCACCGGGACCCCCGGAGGCAATGAGCAGTTCTTC. The V and J genes are TRBV5-1 and TRBJ2-1; D may correspond to TRBD1 or TRBD2 (5 bases each). V lost 4 bases and J 6 bases, leaving 20 bases between the germline ends. In germline, CDR1 is SGHRS, CDR2 YFSETQ. The CDR3 extends over 16 amino acids.